These 3 T cell receptor beta chains share one sample of origin, sequenced in a study of cytomegalovirus exposure and HLA in healthy donors. PCR was performed using 60 Vbeta and 13 Jbeta primers. Data came from immunoSEQ multiplex PCR; TCRdb stores just in-frame clones and leaves some out. Of about 200,000 clones detected, over 70% appear once; the ten largest clones hold 1.5% to 2%. The sequenced sample was PBMCs. These receptors were taken from a man between 40 and 49 years old in good health and CMV-seropositive.

The V gene is TRBV6-5, the J gene TRBJ1-5, with 7 bases lining up with TRBD1. This CDR3 region has 15 residues. CDR1 MNHEY and CDR2 SVGAGI come from the germline V gene. V lost 5 bases and J lost 1; bases outside the gene matches: 5. The CDR3 DNA follows: TGTGCCAGCAGTACGGGGACAGCCAGCAATCAGCCCCAGCATTTT. Translated: CASSTGTASNQPQHF.

The chain links TRBV5-1 to TRBJ2-3, with 8 bases that match TRBD2. This CDR3 comprises 14 residues. Per the germline V gene, CDR1 is SGHRS and CDR2 is YFSETQ. Germline trimming cut 2 bases from V and 4 bases from J; bases unmatched to any gene: 3. The CDR3 loop is CASSFREGPDTQYF. In DNA, the CDR3 is TGCGCCAGCAGCTTTCGGGAGGGCCCAGATACGCAGTATTTT.

The chain carries TRBV19 and TRBJ1-2; D ambiguous. CDR1 and CDR2 (germline): LNHDA, SQIVND (reference sequence). The CDR3 contains 15 residues. With 4 bases removed from V and 1 base from J, the gap between germline ends came to 13 bases. The CDR3 DNA is TGTGCCAGTAGTAGCTGGACGGGGAGTAACTATGGCTACACCTTC. It is translated as CASSSWTGSNYGYTF.